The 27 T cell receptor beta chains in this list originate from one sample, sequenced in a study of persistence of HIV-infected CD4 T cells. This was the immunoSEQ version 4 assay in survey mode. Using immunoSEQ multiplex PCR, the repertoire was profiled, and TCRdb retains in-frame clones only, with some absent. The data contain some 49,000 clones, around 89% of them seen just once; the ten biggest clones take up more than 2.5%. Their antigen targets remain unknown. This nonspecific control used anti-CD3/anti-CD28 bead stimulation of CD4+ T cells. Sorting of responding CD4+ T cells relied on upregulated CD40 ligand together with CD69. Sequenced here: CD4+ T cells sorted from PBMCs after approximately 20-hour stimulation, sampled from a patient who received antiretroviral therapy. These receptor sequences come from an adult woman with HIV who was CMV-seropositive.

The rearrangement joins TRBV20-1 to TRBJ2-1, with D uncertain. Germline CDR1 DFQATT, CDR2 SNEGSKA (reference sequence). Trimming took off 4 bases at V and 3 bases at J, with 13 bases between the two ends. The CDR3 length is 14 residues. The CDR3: CSAIENVGYNEQFF. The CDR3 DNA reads TGCAGTGCTATTGAGAATGTAGGCTACAATGAGCAGTTCTTC.

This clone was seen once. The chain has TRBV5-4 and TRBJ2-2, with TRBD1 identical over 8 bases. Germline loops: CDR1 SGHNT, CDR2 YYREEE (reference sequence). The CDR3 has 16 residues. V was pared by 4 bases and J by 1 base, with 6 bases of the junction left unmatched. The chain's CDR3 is CASSNSGTGNTGELFF. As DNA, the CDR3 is TGTGCCAGCAGCAACTCCGGGACAGGGAACACCGGGGAGCTGTTTTTT.

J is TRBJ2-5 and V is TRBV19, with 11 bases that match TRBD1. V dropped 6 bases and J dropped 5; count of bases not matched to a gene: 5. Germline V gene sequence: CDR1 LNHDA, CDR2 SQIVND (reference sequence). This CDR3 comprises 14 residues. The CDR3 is CASRDRGRGETQYF. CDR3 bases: TGTGCCAGTAGGGACAGGGGGCGCGGGGAGACCCAGTACTTC.

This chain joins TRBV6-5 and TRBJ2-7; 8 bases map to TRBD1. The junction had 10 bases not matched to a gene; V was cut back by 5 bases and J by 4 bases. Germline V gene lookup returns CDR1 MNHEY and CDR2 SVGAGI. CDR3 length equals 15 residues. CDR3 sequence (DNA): TGTGCCAGCAGTCCAGCGACAGGGGAGAGGTACGAGCAGTACTTC. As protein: CASSPATGERYEQYF.

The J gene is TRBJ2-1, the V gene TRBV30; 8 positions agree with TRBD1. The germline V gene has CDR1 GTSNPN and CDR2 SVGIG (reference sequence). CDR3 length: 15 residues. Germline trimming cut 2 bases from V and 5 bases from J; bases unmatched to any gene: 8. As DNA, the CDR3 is TGTGCCTGGAGTCAGACCCGGACAGGGCACAATGAGCAGTTCTTC. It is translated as CAWSQTRTGHNEQFF.

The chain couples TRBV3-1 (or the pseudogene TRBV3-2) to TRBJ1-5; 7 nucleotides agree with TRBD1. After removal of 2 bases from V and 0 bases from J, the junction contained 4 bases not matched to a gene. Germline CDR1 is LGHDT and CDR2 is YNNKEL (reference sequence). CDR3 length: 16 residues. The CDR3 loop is CASSQSGQLSNQPQHF. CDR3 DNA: TGTGCCAGCAGCCAATCGGGACAGCTTAGCAATCAGCCCCAGCATTTT.

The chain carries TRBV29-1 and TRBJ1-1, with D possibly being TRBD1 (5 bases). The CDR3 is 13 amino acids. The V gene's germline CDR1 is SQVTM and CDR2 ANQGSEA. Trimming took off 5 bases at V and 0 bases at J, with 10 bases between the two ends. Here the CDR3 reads CSVLRDVNTEAFF. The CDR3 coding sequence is TGCAGCGTTCTCCGGGACGTGAACACTGAAGCTTTCTTT.

The chain's CDR3 is CASSIKDSASILYYGYTF. As DNA, the CDR3 is TGTGCCAGTAGTATAAAGGACAGCGCGTCTATTTTATATTATGGCTACACCTTC. The J gene is TRBJ1-2, the V gene TRBV19; tentative D call: TRBD1 (6 bases). Trimming pared 2 bases from V and 5 bases from J, leaving 24 bases between. CDR3 size: 18 residues. Germline V gene data show CDR1 as LNHDA and CDR2 as SQIVND (reference sequence).

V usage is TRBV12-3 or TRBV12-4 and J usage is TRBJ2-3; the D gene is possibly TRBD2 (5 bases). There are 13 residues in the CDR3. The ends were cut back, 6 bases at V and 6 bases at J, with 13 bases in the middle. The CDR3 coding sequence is TGTGCCAGCAGGAGGACTGAGGTTGATACGCAGTATTTT. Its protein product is CASRRTEVDTQYF.

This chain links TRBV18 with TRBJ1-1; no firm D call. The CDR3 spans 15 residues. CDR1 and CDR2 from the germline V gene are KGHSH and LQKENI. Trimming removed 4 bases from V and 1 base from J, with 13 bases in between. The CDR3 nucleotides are TGTGCCAGCTCACTTTCCGGAGGGTGGAACACTGAAGCTTTCTTT. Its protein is CASSLSGGWNTEAFF.

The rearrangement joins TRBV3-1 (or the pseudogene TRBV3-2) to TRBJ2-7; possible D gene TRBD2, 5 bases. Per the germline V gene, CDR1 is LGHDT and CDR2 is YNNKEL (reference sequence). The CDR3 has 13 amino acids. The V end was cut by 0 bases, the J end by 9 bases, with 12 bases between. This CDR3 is CASSQDRGWVQYF. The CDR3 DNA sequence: TGTGCCAGCAGCCAAGATCGAGGGTGGGTGCAGTACTTC.

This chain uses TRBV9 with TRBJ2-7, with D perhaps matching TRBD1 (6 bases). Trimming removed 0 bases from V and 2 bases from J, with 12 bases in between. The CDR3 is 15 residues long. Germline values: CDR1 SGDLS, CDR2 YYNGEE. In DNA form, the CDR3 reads TGTGCCAGCAGCGTAGGTGACAGGCCGACCTACGAGCAGTACTTC. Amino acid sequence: CASSVGDRPTYEQYF.

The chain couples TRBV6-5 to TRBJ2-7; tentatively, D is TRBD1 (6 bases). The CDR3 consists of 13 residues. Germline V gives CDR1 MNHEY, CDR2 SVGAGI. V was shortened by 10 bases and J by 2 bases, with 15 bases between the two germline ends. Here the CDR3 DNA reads TGTGCCACCCAGACAGGTCCAGCCTACGAGCAGTACTTC. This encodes CATQTGPAYEQYF.

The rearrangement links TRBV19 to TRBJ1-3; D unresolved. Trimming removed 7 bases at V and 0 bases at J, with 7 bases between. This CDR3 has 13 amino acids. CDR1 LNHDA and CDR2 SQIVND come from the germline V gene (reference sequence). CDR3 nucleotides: TGTGCCAGTATGAGGTTCTCTGGAAACACCATATATTTT. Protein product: CASMRFSGNTIYF.

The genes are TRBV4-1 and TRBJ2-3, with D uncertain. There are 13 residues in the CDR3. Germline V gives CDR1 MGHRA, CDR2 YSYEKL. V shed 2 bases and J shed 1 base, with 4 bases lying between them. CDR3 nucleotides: TGCGCCAGCAGCCAAATGGGCACAGATACGCAGTATTTT. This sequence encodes CASSQMGTDTQYF.

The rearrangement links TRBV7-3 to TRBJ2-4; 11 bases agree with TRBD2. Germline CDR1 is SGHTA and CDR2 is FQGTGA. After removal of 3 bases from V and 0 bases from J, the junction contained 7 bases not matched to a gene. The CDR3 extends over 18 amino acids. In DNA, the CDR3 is TGTGCCAGCAGCTTGTATGGACTAGCGGGCGGAGCCAAAAACATTCAGTACTTC. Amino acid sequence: CASSLYGLAGGAKNIQYF. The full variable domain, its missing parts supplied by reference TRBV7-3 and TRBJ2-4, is GAGVSQTPSNKVTEKGKYVELRCDPISGHTALYWYRQSLGQGPEFLIYFQGTGAADDSGLPNDRFFAVRPEGSVSTLKIQRTERGDSAVYLCASSLYGLAGGAKNIQYFGAGTRLSVL.

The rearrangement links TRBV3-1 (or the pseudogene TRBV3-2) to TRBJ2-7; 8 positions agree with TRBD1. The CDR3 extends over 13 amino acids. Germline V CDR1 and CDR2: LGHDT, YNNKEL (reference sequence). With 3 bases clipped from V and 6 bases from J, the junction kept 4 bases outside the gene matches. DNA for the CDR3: TGTGCCAGCAGCCACGGACAGGGTGGCGAGCAGTACTTC. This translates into CASSHGQGGEQYF.

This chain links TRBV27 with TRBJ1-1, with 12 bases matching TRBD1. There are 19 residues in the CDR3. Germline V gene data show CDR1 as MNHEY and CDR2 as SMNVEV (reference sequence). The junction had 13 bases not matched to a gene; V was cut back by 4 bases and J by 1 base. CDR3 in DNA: TGTGCCAGCAGTTCCCGGGACAGGGGGCTTGTAAGAGGGAACACTGAAGCTTTCTTT. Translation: CASSSRDRGLVRGNTEAFF.

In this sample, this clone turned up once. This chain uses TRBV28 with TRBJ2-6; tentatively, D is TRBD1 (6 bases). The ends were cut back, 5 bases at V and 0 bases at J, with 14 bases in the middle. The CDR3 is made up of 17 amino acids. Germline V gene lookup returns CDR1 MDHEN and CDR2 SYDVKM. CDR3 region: CASSPSTGFSGANVLTF. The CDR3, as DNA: TGTGCCAGCAGTCCCTCTACAGGGTTCTCTGGGGCCAACGTCCTGACTTTC.

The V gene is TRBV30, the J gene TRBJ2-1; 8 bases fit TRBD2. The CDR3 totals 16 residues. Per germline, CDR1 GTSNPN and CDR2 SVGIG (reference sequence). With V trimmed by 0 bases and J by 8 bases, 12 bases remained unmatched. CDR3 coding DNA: TGTGCCTGGAGTGTAGGTTCGGGGGGGCCCTCGGATGAGCAGTTCTTC. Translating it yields CAWSVGSGGPSDEQFF.

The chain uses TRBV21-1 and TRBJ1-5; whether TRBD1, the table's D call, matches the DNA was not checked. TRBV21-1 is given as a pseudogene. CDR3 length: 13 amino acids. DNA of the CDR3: TGTGCCATCGCGACAGGAGACAATCAGCCCCAGCATTTT. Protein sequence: CAIATGDNQPQHF.

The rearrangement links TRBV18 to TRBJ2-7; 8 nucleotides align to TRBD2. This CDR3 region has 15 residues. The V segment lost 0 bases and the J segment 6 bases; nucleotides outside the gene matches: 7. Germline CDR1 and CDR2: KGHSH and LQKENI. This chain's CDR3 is CASSPPAGRAAEQYF. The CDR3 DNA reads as TGTGCCAGCTCACCACCAGCCGGGAGGGCCGCCGAGCAGTACTTC.

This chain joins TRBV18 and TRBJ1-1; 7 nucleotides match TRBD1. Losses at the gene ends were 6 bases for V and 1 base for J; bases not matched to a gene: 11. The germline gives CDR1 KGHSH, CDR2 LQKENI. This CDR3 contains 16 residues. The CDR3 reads CASSFLHQGENTEAFF. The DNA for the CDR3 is TGTGCCAGCTCCTTCCTCCATCAGGGGGAGAACACTGAAGCTTTCTTT.

CDR3 DNA: TGTGCCAGCAGTAAAACCAGACTAAGCACAGATACGCAGTATTTT. This sequence encodes CASSKTRLSTDTQYF. V is TRBV6-6 and J is TRBJ2-3, with D possibly matching TRBD2 (5 bases). This CDR3 spans 15 amino acids. Trimming removed 5 bases at V and 0 bases at J, with 12 bases between. The germline V gene encodes CDR1 MNHNY and CDR2 SVGAGI (reference sequence).

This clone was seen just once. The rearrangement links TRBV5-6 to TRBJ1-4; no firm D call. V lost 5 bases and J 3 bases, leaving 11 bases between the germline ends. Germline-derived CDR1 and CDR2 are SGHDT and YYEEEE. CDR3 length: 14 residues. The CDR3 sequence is CASRLEGANEKLFF. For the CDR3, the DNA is TGTGCCAGCAGGCTGGAAGGTGCTAATGAAAAACTGTTTTTT.

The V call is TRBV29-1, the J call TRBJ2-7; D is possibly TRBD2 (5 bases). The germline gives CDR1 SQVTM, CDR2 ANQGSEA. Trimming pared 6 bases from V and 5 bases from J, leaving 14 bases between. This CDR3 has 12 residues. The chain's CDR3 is CSVDIGGHEQYF. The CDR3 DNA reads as TGCAGCGTCGATATAGGAGGACACGAGCAGTACTTC.

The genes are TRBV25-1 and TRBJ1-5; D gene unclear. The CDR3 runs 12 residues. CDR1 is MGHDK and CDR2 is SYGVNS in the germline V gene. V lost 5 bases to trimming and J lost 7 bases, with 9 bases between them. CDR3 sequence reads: CASSQMGQPQHF. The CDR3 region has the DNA TGTGCCAGCAGTCAGATGGGGCAGCCCCAGCATTTT. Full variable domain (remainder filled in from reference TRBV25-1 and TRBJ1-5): EADIYQTPRYLVIGTGKKITLECSQTMGHDKMYWYQQDPGMELHLIHYSYGVNSTEKGDLSSESTVSRIRTEHFPLTLESARPSHTSQYLCASSQMGQPQHFGDGTRLSIL.